This TCR beta chain was recorded in a study of response to subunit inactivated influenza vaccine (dated by TCRdb to between 2017 and 2018). Regarding the study in general: Deep quantitative profiling of the T cell receptor repertoire was used in the study to follow responses to a trivalent subunit inactivated influenza vaccine. The investigation overall reported the following: The authors suggested that each seasonal influenza vaccination may recruit only a limited number of new T cells.

The method was RT-PCR. The reads were generated on an Illumina HiSeq 2500. TCRdb reprocessing: public reads trimmed at Q25 with fastp, clones called with MiXCR, in-frame beta chains kept. Rows are unified per CDR3 protein, each entry keeping the most common DNA and genes. The sample table shows about 800,000 distinct CDR3 sequences, and 21% are seen once. Together, the top ten hold roughly 10% of the sample. From the germline V gene (reference sequence), CDR1 is DFQATT and CDR2 is SNEGSKA. Trimmed from V: 3 bases; trimmed from J: 1 base; junction bases lacking a gene match: 5. From the cysteine up to the phenylalanine, the CDR3 has a length of 15 residues. The entry retains the CDR3 DNA only, 45 bases that are in frame from base 1. Of note for this clonotype: This receptor's antigen is unknown. Base qualities are not provided; no much larger clone lies one nucleotide away.

This TCR came from a man aged 50-59 years who received an inactivated influenza vaccine. Donor details come from another sample of the same person, matched by shared clones. Rearrangement joined TRBV20-1 to TRBJ2-7, and 11 bases in between align with TRBD2. The source material was PBMCs from blood, sampled less than 6 days after vaccination. CDR3 protein: CSASSGGAQSYEQYF. In nucleotide form, the sequence is TGCAGTGCTAGTAGCGGGGGGGCTCAGTCCTACGAGCAGTACTTC.